The present T cell receptor (beta chain) was sequenced within a study of blood T cell repertoires in COVID-19. As for the study in general: Specimens from acute and convalescent COVID-19 originated in the United States, Italy and Spain. Nucleic acid was either cDNA or gDNA, and it came from T cells, B-cell-depleted T cells, or PBMCs.

With V trimmed by 2 bases and J by 4 bases, 5 bases remained unmatched. The CDR3 has 15 residues. The V gene's germline CDR1 is SEHNR and CDR2 FQNEAQ (reference sequence). Original data processing: Nucleated cell counts were estimated from reference gene primer amplification. Repertoires were generated with immunoSEQ multiplex PCR, while TCRdb's copy carries only in-frame clones and drops some. That table gives V, J and clone size, and the DNA gave D and trimming. The table records 250,000 to 350,000 clones, 75% to 90% of them present only once. This clonotype originated in a woman between 45 and 60 years old who had recovered from COVID-19. Input material: peripheral blood. The rearrangement uses TRBV7-9 and TRBJ2-3, with 8 bases aligning to TRBD1. CDR3 sequence: CASSLRTGIADTQYF. CDR3 nucleotides: TGTGCCAGCAGCTTAAGGACAGGGATAGCAGATACGCAGTATTTT.